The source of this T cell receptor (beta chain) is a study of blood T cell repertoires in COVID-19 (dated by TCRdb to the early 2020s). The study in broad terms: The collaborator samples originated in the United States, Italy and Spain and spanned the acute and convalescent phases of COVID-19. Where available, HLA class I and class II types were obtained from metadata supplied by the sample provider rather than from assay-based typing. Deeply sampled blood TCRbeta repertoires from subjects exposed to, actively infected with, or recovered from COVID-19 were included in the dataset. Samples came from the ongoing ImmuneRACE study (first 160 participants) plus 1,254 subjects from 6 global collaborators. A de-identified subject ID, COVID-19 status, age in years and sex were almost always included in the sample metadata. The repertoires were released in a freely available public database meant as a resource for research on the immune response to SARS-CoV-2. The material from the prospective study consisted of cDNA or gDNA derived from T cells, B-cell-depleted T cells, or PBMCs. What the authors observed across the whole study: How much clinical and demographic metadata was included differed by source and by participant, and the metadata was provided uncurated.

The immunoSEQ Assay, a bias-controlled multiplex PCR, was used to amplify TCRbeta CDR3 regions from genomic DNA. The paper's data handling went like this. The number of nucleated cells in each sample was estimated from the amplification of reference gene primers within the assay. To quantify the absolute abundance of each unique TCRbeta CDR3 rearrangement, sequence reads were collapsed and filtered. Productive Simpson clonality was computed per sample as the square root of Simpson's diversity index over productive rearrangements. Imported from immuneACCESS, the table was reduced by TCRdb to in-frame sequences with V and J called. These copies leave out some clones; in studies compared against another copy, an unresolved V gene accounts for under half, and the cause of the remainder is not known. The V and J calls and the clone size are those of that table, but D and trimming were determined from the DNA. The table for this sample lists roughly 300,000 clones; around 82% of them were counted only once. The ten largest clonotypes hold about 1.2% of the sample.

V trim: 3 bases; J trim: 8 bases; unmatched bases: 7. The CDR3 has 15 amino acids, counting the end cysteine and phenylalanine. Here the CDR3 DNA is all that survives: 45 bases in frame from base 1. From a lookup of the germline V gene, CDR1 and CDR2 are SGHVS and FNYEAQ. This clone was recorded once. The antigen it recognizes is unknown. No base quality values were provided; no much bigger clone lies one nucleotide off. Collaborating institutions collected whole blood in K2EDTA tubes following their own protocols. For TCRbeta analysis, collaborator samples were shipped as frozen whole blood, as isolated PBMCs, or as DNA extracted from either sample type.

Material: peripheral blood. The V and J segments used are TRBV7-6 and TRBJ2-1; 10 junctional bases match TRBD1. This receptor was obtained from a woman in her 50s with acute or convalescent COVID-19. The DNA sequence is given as TGTGCCAGCAGCTTGGGACAGGGGTTTAAGCATGAGCAGTTCTTC. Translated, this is CASSLGQGFKHEQFF.